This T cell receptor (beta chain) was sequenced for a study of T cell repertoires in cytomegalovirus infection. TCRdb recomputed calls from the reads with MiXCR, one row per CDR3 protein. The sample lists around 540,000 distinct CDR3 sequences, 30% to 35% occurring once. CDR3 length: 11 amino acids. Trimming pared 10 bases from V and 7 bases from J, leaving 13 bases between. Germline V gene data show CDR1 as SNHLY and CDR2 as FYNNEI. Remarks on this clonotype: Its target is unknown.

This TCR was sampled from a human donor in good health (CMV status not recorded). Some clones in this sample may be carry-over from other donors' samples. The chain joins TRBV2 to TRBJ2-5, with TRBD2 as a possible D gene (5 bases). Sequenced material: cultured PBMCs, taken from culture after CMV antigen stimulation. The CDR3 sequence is CATGVALTQYF. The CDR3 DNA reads TGTGCCACCGGGGTCGCCTTGACCCAGTACTTC.